The 28 T cell receptor beta chains listed next were all sequenced from one sample in a study of breast tumors, draining lymph nodes, adjacent tissues. Axillary draining lymph nodes of breast cancer patients supplied the node samples. TCRdb reanalysed the multiplex PCR reads using MiXCR and keeps one entry per CDR3 protein. This repertoire shows fewer than 300,000 distinct CDR3 sequences, around 32% found once; its top ten account for 1.4%. Input material: axillary lymph node tissue. These receptors all stem from a female donor with breast cancer. Some clones in this sample may be carry-over from other donors' samples.

The chain joins TRBV5-1 to TRBJ2-1; TRBD1 is a possible D gene (5 bases). The CDR3 is made up of 15 amino acids. Germline lookup yields CDR1 SGHRS and CDR2 YFSETQ. Between the trimmed V and J ends, which lost 2 bases and 3 bases, there was a span of 12 bases. In nucleotides, the CDR3 is TGCGCCAGCAGCTTCGGACATCGAGACTACAATGAGCAGTTCTTC. As protein: CASSFGHRDYNEQFF.

Comments on this clonotype: Since no conserved phenylalanine or tryptophan closes the CDR3, a read error is the likely cause. The chain couples TRBV19 to TRBJ2-4; D ambiguous. The length of the CDR3 is 16 residues. V dropped 3 bases and J dropped 1 base, with 13 bases sitting between them. CDR1 is LNHDA and CDR2 is SQIVND in the germline V gene (reference sequence). The CDR3 DNA is TGTGCCAGTAGTATGATACCCCTGGGGGCCAAAAACATTCAGTACTCC. It translates to CASSMIPLGAKNIQYS.

The rearrangement uses TRBV29-1 and TRBJ2-4, with 7 bases matching TRBD2. The ends lost 7 bases at V and 5 bases at J; junction bases unmatched: 11. In germline, CDR1 is SQVTM, CDR2 ANQGSEA. The CDR3 covers 14 residues. The CDR3 region has the DNA TGCAGCGCTGAGCGAGGGGAGGGGCAAAACATTCAGTACTTC. Translated: CSAERGEGQNIQYF.

This clonotype was detected many times. The chain is built from TRBV5-1 and TRBJ1-2; 7 bases fit TRBD1. Losses at the gene ends were 4 bases for V and 5 bases for J; bases not matched to a gene: 8. Germline CDR1 is SGHRS and CDR2 is YFSETQ. The CDR3 spans 14 residues. As DNA, the CDR3 is TGCGCCAGCAGCCCGGCCGGGACAGCGTATGGCTACACCTTC. Its translation is CASSPAGTAYGYTF.

This clonotype showed up many times. The chain has TRBV30 and TRBJ1-6; D remains ambiguous. V dropped 3 bases and J dropped 11 bases, with 14 bases sitting between them. CDR1 is GTSNPN, CDR2 SVGIG, per germline (reference sequence). The CDR3 has 13 residues. The CDR3 DNA reads TGTGCCTGGAGGTATCGAGGTTCAGCACCCCTCCACTTT. Its protein is CAWRYRGSAPLHF.

This clonotype was picked up many times. One end of the junction is discordant with germline, which a read error may explain. The V call is TRBV7-9, the J call TRBJ2-5; TRBD2 might be the D (5 bases). The CDR3 has 17 amino acids. In germline, CDR1 is SEHNR, CDR2 FQNEAQ (reference sequence). As DNA, the CDR3 is TGTGCCAGCAGCGCCCAGAGGAGCGGAGGAACACAAGAGCCCCAGTACTTC. It codes for CASSAQRSGGTQEPQYF.

This clonotype occurred many times. The rearrangement links TRBV12-3 or TRBV12-4 to TRBJ2-7, with 7 bases that match TRBD2. With 7 bases clipped from V and 3 bases from J, the junction kept 12 bases outside the gene matches. The CDR3 has 15 amino acids. CDR3 nucleotide sequence: TGTGCCAGCACCTTAGGACTAGGGGAGGTCTACGAGCAGTACTTC. Translation: CASTLGLGEVYEQYF.

Only a few counts were recorded for this clonotype. A read error may be the cause here, since a much bigger clone is one base away. This rearrangement joins TRBV20-1 to TRBJ2-7; 7 positions agree with TRBD2. The CDR3 extends over 14 amino acids. Germline lookup yields CDR1 DFQATT and CDR2 SNEGSKA (reference sequence). J was trimmed by 6 bases and V by 1 base; bases with no gene match: 9. The CDR3 reads CSARVGGGPPEQYF. CDR3 nucleotides: TGCAGTGCTAGAGTGGGGGGAGGGCCCCCCGAGCAGTACTTC.

The chain recombines TRBV13 with TRBJ2-4, with a possible D match to TRBD2 (6 bases). The germline V gene encodes CDR1 PRHDT and CDR2 FYEKMQ (reference sequence). V lost 5 bases and J lost 3, with 14 bases in between. The CDR3 loop spans 15 amino acids. The CDR3 protein is CASSGPVGGKNIQYF. Here the CDR3 DNA reads TGTGCCAGCAGCGGGCCGGTGGGGGGCAAAAACATTCAGTACTTC.

This clonotype was found once. This chain links TRBV6-1 with TRBJ1-2, with 7 bases fitting TRBD1. There are 14 residues in the CDR3. With V trimmed by 6 bases and J by 3 bases, 7 bases remained unmatched. Germline V gives CDR1 MNHNS, CDR2 SASEGT. In nucleotides, the CDR3 is TGTGCCAGCAGGATGCGAACAGGGGACTATGGCTACACCTTC. It encodes CASRMRTGDYGYTF.

Only a few counts were recorded for this clonotype. A much larger clone sits a single nucleotide away, making a read error possible. CDR3 sequence: CASSLDPVSAGQFF. CDR3 coding DNA: TGCGCCAGCAGCTTGGATCCAGTTTCCGCTGGGCAGTTCTTC. The J gene is TRBJ2-1, the V gene TRBV5-1; no firm D call. The CDR3 is 14 amino acids. Germline CDR1 is SGHRS and CDR2 is YFSETQ. The ends were cut back, 0 bases at V and 12 bases at J, with 16 bases in the middle.

On this clonotype: This may come from a read error, since a much larger clone is one base off. The rearrangement joins TRBV27 to TRBJ2-7; D is uncertain. Looked up from germline, CDR1 is MNHEY and CDR2 is SMNVEV (reference sequence). The CDR3 sequence is 14 residues long. Written as DNA, the CDR3 is TGTGCCAGCAGTCCCAAGACGGTCTCCTGCGAGCAGTACTTC. This encodes CASSPKTVSCEQYF.

As regards this clonotype: Since a much larger clone is just one base distant, this may be a read error. The CDR3 end shows no conserved phenylalanine or tryptophan, and so a read error is likely. This chain links TRBV14 with TRBJ1-2; D is unresolved. With 1 base removed from V and 3 bases from J, the gap between germline ends came to 6 bases. The CDR3 extends over 13 amino acids. Germline values: CDR1 SGHDN, CDR2 FVKESK. The CDR3 protein is CASSQGLYYGYTS. For the CDR3, the DNA is TGTGCCAGCAGCCAAGGACTGTACTATGGCTACACCTCC.

This chain links TRBV6-6 with TRBJ1-6; the match to TRBD1 covers 7 bases. Trimming cost V 7 bases and J 7 bases; bases outside gene matches: 7. The CDR3 totals 14 residues. Looked up from germline, CDR1 is MNHNY and CDR2 is SVGAGI (reference sequence). CDR3 loop: CASTNRGLNSPLHF. The CDR3, as DNA: TGTGCCAGCACAAACAGGGGTTTAAATTCACCCCTCCACTTT.

In its sample, this clonotype was seen many times. The CDR3 reads CSARDPKPHSYNEQFF. The CDR3 nucleotides are TGCAGTGCTAGAGATCCGAAGCCCCACTCCTACAATGAGCAGTTCTTC. V usage is TRBV20-1 and J usage is TRBJ2-1; D gene unclear. Germline CDR1 reads DFQATT; CDR2 reads SNEGSKA (reference sequence). The CDR3 has 16 residues. V lost 0 bases to trimming and J lost 0 bases, with 12 bases between them.

This clonotype was recorded only once. The V call is TRBV4-3, the J call TRBJ1-1; 10 nucleotides line up with TRBD1. This CDR3 spans 15 amino acids. Germline loops: CDR1 LGHNA, CDR2 YSLEER. Germline trimming cut 1 base from V and 5 bases from J; bases unmatched to any gene: 4. The CDR3 loop reads CASSQGGQGVTEAFF. CDR3 DNA: TGCGCCAGCAGCCAAGGTGGACAGGGGGTGACTGAAGCTTTCTTT.

The genes are TRBV9 and TRBJ2-3; 7 nucleotides align to TRBD2. Germline V gene data show CDR1 as SGDLS and CDR2 as YYNGEE. The CDR3 sequence is 13 residues long. The junction had 7 bases not matched to a gene; V was cut back by 10 bases and J by 2 bases. In DNA, the CDR3 is TGTGCCTGCTCAGCGGGGATCACAGATACGCAGTATTTT. As protein: CACSAGITDTQYF.

This clonotype was seen at least ten times. CDR3: CASSRLEGTNEKLFF. The CDR3 DNA reads as TGTGCCAGCAGCCGTCTAGAGGGGACTAATGAAAAACTGTTTTTT. The chain combines TRBV6-6 with TRBJ1-4, with D perhaps TRBD1 (5 bases). This CDR3 spans 15 amino acids. Trimming removed 6 bases at V and 2 bases at J, with 13 bases between. Germline-derived CDR1 and CDR2 are MNHNY and SVGAGI (reference sequence).

This clonotype was seen repeatedly, ten times or more. V gene TRBV19 combines with J gene TRBJ2-7; 15 positions match TRBD2. The germline CDR1 and CDR2 sequences are LNHDA and SQIVND (reference sequence). Trimming at V came to 5 bases and at J to 7 bases, leaving 9 bases not matched to a gene. The CDR3 runs to 16 residues. The CDR3 nucleotides are TGTGCCAGTAGTGTTGGACTAGCGGGAGGGCCGGGAGAGCAGTACTTC. It is translated as CASSVGLAGGPGEQYF.

The gene calls are TRBV2 and TRBJ2-2; no clear D gene. CDR3 size: 13 residues. Trimming stripped 0 bases from V and 5 bases from J, with 4 bases between. The germline CDR1 and CDR2 sequences are SNHLY and FYNNEI. DNA for the CDR3: TGTGCCAGCAGTGAAGCGGAGACCGGGGAGCTGTTTTTT. This translates into CASSEAETGELFF.

Only one count was recorded for this clonotype. This CDR3 is missing its conserved last phenylalanine or tryptophan, likely due to a read error. The limits of the CDR3 on the DNA are not certain, so only TCRdb's listed CDR3 is given. V is TRBV20-1 and J is TRBJ2-1; the table's D call, TRBD2, has no DNA check behind it. Germline V lookup: CDR1 DFQATT, CDR2 SNEGSKA (reference sequence). The length of the CDR3 is 14 amino acids, counting both ends. The CDR3 is CSARAGGIYNEQTL.

Note on this clonotype: Here the CDR3 omits its conserved ending phenylalanine or tryptophan, so a read error is the likely source. The chain couples TRBV7-6 to TRBJ2-1, with D perhaps matching TRBD1 or TRBD2 (5 bases each). Germline CDR1 and CDR2: SGHVS and FNYEAQ. The CDR3 is 14 residues long. V was shortened by 8 bases and J by 5 bases, with 16 bases between the two germline ends. The CDR3 DNA reads as TGTGCCAGCGGAGATGAGGGGAACCACAATGAGCAGTTCCTC. Translation: CASGDEGNHNEQFL.

This chain uses TRBV27 with TRBJ2-4; D uncertain. Between the trimmed V and J ends, which lost 8 bases and 0 bases, there was a span of 11 bases. This CDR3 region has 14 residues. The germline gives CDR1 MNHEY, CDR2 SMNVEV (reference sequence). DNA for the CDR3: TGTGCCAGCTGTCTTTCGCTAGCCAAAAACATTCAGTACTTC. Encoded protein: CASCLSLAKNIQYF.

Regarding this clonotype: The CDR3 ends on some other residue instead of the conserved phenylalanine or tryptophan, so this is likely a read error. CDR3 bases: TGTGCCAGCAGTGGTGCCACAGCAAGCGACGAGCAGTACTGC. This gives the protein CASSGATASDEQYC. V is TRBV2 and J is TRBJ2-7; the D is unclear. Germline lookup yields CDR1 SNHLY and CDR2 FYNNEI. V lost 4 bases to trimming and J lost 5 bases, with 15 bases between them. The CDR3 consists of 14 residues.

This clonotype has a count of ten or more. The chain recombines TRBV19 with TRBJ1-6, with D tentatively TRBD1 (6 bases). V shed 10 bases and J shed 6 bases, with 16 bases lying between them. There are 14 residues in the CDR3. Germline V gene lookup returns CDR1 LNHDA and CDR2 SQIVND (reference sequence). CDR3 DNA: TGTGCCACCCGAAACAGGGTGGGTAATTCACCCCTCCACTTT. Amino acids: CATRNRVGNSPLHF.

This clonotype was observed at least ten times. This chain connects TRBV5-1 to TRBJ2-1; TRBD2 matches 9 bases. Germline CDR1 is SGHRS and CDR2 is YFSETQ. CDR3 size: 15 residues. The V and J ends lost 6 bases and 10 bases, in that order; junction bases with no gene match: 14. CDR3 coding DNA: TGCGCCAGCAAAACCGGACTAGCGATAGGGCAGGAGCAGTTCTTC. Translation: CASKTGLAIGQEQFF.

This clonotype has ten or more counts. This chain links TRBV5-5 with TRBJ1-6; D gene uncertain. The CDR3 is 14 amino acids. The germline V gene has CDR1 SGHKS and CDR2 YYEKEE (reference sequence). Trimming cost V 0 bases and J 0 bases, with 1 base left between them. The CDR3 sequence is CASSLGSYNSPLHF. The CDR3 nucleotides read TGTGCCAGCAGCTTGGGCTCCTATAATTCACCCCTCCACTTT.

With respect to this clonotype: Given a much more abundant clone one base away, this may be a read error. This chain connects TRBV9 to TRBJ2-1; tentatively, D is TRBD2 (6 bases). Germline-derived CDR1 and CDR2 are SGDLS and YYNGEE. This CDR3 is 15 amino acids long. The CDR3 region is CATSATSNSYNEPFF. The DNA of the CDR3 is TGTGCCACCAGCGCCACTAGCAATAGCTACAATGAGCCGTTCTTC.